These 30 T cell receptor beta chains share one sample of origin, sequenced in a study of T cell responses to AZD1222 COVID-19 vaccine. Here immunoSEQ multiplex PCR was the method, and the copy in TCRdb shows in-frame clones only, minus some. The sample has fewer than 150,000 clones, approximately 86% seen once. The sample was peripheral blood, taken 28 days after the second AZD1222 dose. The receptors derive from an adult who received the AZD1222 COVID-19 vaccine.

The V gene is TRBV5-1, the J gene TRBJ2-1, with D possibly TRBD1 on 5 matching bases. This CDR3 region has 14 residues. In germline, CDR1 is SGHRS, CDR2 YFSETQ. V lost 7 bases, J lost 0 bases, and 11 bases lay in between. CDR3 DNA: TGCGCCAGCGCATACAGGAGCTCCTACAATGAGCAGTTCTTC. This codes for CASAYRSSYNEQFF.

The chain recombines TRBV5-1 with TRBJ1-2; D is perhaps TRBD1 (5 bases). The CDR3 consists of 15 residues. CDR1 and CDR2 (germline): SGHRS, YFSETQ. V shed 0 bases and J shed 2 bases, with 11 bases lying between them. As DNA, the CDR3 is TGCGCCAGCAGCTTGGCTCAGGGCTTCAACTATGGCTACACCTTC. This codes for CASSLAQGFNYGYTF.

The DNA for the CDR3 is TGTGCCAGCAGCCATTCGATTGGGGAGTCCCAGCATTTT. This codes for CASSHSIGESQHF. The chain has TRBV3-1 (or the pseudogene TRBV3-2) and TRBJ1-5; D unresolved. Trimming cost V 3 bases and J 11 bases, with 14 bases left between them. CDR3 size: 13 residues. CDR1 is LGHDT and CDR2 is YNNKEL in the germline V gene (reference sequence).

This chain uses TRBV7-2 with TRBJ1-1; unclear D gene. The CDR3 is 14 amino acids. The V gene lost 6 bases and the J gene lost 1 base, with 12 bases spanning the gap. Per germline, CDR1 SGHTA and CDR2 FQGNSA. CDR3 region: CASSPSVGNTEAFF. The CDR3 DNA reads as TGTGCCAGCAGTCCCTCGGTGGGGAACACTGAAGCTTTCTTT. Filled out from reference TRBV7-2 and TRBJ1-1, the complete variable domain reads GAGVSQSPSNKVTEKGKDVELRCDPISGHTALYWYRQSLGQGLEFLIYFQGNSAPDKSGLPSDRFSAERTGGSVSTLTIQRTQQEDSAVYLCASSPSVGNTEAFFGQGTRLTVV.

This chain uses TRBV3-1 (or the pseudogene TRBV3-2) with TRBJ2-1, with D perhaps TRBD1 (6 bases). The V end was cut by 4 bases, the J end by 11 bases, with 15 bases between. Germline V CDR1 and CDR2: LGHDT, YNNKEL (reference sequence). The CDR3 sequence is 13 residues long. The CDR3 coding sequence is TGTGCCAGCAGCCCAGGGGAATCGGGAAAGCAGTTCTTC. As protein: CASSPGESGKQFF.

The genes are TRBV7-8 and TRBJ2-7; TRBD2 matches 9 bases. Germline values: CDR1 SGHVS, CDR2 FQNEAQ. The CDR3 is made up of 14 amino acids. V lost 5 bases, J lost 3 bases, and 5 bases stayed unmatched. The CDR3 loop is CASSPSGRIYEQYF. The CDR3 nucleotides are TGTGCCAGCAGCCCCAGCGGGAGGATCTACGAGCAGTACTTC.

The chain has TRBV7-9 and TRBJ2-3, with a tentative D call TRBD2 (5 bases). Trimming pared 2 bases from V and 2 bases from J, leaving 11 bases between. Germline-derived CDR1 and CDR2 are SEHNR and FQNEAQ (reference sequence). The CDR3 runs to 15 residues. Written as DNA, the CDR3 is TGTGCCAGCAGCTTATTACTGAGGGTCACAGATACGCAGTATTTT. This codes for CASSLLLRVTDTQYF.

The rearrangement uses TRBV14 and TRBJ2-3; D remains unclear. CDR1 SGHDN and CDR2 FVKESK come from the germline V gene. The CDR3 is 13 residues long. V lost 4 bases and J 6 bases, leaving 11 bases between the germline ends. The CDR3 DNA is TGTGCCAGCAGCCTCTCCCTACGGGATACGCAGTATTTT. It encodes CASSLSLRDTQYF.

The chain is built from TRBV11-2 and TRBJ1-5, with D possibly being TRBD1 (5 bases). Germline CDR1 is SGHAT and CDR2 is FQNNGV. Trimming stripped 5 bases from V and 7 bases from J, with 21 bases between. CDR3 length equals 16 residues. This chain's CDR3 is CASSAAGGFERQPQHF. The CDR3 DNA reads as TGTGCCAGCAGCGCGGCTGGGGGGTTTGAGCGCCAGCCCCAGCATTTT. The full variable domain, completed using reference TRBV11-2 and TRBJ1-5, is EAGVAQSPRYKIIEKRQSVAFWCNPISGHATLYWYQQILGQGPKLLIQFQNNGVVDDSQLPKDRFSAERLKGVDSTLKIQPAKLEDSAVYLCASSAAGGFERQPQHFGDGTRLSIL.

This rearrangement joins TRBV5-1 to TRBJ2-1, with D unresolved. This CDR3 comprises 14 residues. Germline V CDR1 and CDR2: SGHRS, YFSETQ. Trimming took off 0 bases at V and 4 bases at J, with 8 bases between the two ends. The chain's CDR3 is CASSLEAFYNEQFF. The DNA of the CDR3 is TGCGCCAGCAGCTTGGAGGCATTTTACAATGAGCAGTTCTTC.

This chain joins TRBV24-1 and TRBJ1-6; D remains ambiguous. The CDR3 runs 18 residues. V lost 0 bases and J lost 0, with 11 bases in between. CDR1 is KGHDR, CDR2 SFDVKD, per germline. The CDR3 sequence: CATSDLQPVSSYNSPLHF. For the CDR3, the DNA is TGTGCCACCAGTGATTTGCAACCGGTGAGCTCCTATAATTCACCCCTCCACTTT.

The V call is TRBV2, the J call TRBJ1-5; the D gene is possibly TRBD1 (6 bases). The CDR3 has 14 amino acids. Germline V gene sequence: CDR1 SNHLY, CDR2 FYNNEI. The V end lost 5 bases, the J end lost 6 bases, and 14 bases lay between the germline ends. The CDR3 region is CASSQTGPLQPQHF. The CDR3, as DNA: TGTGCCAGCAGTCAAACAGGGCCCCTTCAGCCCCAGCATTTT. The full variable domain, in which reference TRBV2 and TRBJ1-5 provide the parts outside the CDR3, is EPEVTQTPSHQVTQMGQEVILRCVPISNHLYFYWYRQILGQKVEFLVSFYNNEISEKSEIFDDQFSVERPDGSNFTLKIRSTKLEDSAMYFCASSQTGPLQPQHFGDGTRLSIL.

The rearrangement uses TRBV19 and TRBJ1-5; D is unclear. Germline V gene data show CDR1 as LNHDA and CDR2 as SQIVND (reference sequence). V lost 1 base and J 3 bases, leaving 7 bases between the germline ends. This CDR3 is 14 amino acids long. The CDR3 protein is CASSIGRFNQPQHF. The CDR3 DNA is TGTGCCAGTAGTATAGGCCGGTTCAATCAGCCCCAGCATTTT.

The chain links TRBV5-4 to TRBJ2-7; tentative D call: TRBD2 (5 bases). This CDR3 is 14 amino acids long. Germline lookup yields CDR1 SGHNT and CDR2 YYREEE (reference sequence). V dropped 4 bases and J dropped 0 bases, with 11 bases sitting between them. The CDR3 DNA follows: TGTGCCAGCAGCGCGAGCCGGGACTCCTACGAGCAGTACTTC. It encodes CASSASRDSYEQYF.

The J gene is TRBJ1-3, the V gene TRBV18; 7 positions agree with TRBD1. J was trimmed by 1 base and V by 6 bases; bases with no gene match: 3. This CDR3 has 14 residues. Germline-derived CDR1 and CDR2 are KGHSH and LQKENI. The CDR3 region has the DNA TGTGCCAGCTCTCCAGGGGGTTCTGGAAACACCATATATTTT. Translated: CASSPGGSGNTIYF.

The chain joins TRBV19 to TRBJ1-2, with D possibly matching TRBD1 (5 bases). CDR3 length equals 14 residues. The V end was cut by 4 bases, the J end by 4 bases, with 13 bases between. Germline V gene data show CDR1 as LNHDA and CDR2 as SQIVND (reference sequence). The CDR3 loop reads CASSTGTVSYGYTF. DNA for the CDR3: TGTGCCAGTAGTACCGGGACGGTAAGCTATGGCTACACCTTC. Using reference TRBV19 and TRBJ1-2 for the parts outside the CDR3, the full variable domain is DGGITQSPKYLFRKEGQNVTLSCEQNLNHDAMYWYRQDPGQGLRLIYYSQIVNDFQKGDIAEGYSVSREKKESFPLTVTSAQKNPTAFYLCASSTGTVSYGYTFGSGTRLTVV.

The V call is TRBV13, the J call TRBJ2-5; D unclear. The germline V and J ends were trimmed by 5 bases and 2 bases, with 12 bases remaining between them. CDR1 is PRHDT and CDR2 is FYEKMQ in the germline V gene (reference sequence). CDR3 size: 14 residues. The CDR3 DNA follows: TGTGCCAGCAGCCACAACCCACTGCAAGAGACCCAGTACTTC. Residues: CASSHNPLQETQYF.

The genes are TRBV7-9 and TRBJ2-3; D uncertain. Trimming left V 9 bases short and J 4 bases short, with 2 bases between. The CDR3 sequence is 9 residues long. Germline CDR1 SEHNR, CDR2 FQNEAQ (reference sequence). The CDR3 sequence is CASSDTQYF. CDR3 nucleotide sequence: TGTGCCAGTTCAGATACGCAGTATTTT.

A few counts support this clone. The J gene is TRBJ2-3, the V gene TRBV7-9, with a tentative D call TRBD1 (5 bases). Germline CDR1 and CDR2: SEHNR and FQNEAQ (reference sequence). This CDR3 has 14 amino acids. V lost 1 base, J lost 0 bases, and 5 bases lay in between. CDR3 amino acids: CASSLEGSTDTQYF. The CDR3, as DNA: TGTGCCAGCAGCTTAGAGGGGAGCACAGATACGCAGTATTTT.

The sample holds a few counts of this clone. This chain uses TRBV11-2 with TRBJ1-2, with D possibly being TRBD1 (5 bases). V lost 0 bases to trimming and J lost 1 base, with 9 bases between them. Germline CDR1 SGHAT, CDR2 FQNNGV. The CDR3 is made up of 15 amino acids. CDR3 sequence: CASSLDWGVNYGYTF. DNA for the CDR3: TGTGCCAGCAGCTTAGATTGGGGGGTTAACTATGGCTACACCTTC.

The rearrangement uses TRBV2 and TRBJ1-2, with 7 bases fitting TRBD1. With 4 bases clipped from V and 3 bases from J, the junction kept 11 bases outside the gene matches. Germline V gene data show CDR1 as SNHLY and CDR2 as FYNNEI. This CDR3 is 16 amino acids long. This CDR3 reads CASSVIKGGGDYGYTF. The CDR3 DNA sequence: TGTGCCAGCAGTGTTATAAAAGGAGGGGGCGACTATGGCTACACCTTC.

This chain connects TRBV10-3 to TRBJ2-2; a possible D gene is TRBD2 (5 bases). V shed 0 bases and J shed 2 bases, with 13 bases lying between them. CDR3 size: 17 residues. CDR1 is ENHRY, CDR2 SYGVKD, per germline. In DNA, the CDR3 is TGTGCCATCAGTGAGTCGAGGGATTCCGTTAACACCGGGGAGCTGTTTTTT. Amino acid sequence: CAISESRDSVNTGELFF.

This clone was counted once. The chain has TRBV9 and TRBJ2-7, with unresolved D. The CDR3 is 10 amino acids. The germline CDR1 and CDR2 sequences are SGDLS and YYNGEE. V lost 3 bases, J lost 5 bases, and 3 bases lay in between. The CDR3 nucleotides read TGTGCCAGCAGCGGGGACGAGCAGTACTTC. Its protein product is CASSGDEQYF.

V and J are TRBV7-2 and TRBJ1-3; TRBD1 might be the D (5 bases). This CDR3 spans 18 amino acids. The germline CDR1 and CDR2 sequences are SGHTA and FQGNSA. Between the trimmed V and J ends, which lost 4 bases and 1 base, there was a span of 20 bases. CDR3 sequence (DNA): TGTGCCAGCAGCTCTTCATACAGGACCCCAAGATCTGGAAACACCATATATTTT. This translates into CASSSSYRTPRSGNTIYF.

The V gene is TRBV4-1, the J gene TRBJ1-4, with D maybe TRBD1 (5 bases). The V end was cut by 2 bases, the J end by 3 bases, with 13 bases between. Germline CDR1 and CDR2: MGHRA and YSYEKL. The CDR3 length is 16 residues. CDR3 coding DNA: TGCGCCAGCAGCCAACGGTTCGGGGGAGCTAATGAAAAACTGTTTTTT. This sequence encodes CASSQRFGGANEKLFF.

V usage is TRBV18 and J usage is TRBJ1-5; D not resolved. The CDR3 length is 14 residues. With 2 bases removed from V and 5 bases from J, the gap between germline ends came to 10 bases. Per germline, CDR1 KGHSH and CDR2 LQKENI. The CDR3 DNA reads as TGTGCCAGCTCACCAGGAGGGATAGATCAGCCCCAGCATTTT. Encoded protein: CASSPGGIDQPQHF. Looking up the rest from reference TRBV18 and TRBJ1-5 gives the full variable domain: NAGVMQNPRHLVRRRGQEARLRCSPMKGHSHVYWYRQLPEEGLKFMVYLQKENIIDESGMPKERFSAEFPKEGPSILRIQQVVRGDSAAYFCASSPGGIDQPQHFGDGTRLSIL.

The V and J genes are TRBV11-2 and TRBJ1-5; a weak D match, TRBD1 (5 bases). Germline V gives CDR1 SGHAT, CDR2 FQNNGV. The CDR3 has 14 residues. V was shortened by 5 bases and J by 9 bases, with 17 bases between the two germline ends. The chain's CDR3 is CASSHTAGPGPQHF. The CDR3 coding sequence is TGTGCCAGCAGCCATACCGCGGGGCCAGGGCCCCAGCATTTT.

The DNA for the CDR3 is TGTGCCAGCTCACCGGGGGGACAGGGAGGCAATGAGCAGTTCTTC. Protein sequence: CASSPGGQGGNEQFF. The chain recombines TRBV18 with TRBJ2-1; 9 bases align to TRBD1. The CDR3 is 15 residues long. CDR1 is KGHSH, CDR2 LQKENI, per germline. Trimming took 3 bases from V and 6 from J; bases not matched to a gene: 6.

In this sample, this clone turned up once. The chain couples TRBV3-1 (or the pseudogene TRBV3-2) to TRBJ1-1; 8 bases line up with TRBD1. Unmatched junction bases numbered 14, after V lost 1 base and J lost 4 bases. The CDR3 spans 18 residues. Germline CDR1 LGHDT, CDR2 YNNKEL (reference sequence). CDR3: CASSQVGGRGLLGTEAFF. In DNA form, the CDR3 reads TGTGCCAGCAGCCAAGTGGGGGGCAGGGGGCTTTTGGGCACTGAAGCTTTCTTT.

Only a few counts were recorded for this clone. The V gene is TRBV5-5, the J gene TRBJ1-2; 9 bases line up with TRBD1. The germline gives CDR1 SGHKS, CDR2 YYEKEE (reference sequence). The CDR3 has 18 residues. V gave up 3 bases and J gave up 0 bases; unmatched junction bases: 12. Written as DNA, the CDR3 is TGTGCCAGCAGCTGGCGGTCACAGGGGGCAGGTGCTAACTATGGCTACACCTTC. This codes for CASSWRSQGAGANYGYTF.